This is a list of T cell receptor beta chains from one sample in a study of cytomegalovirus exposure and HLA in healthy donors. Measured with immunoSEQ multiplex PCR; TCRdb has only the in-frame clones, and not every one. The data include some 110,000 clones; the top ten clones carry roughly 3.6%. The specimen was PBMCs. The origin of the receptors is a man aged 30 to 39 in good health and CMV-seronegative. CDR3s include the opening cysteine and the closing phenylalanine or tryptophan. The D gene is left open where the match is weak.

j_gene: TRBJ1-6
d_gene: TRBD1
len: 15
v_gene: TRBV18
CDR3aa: CASSPQTGDNSPLHF
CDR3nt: TGTGCCAGCTCACCACAGACAGGGGATAATTCACCCCTCCACTTT

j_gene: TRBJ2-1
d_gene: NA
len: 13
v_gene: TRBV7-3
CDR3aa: CASSLNRYNEQFF
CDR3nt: TGTGCCAGCAGCTTAAACAGGTACAATGAGCAGTTCTTC

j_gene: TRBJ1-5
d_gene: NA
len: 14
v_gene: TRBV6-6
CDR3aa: CASSRARGNQPQHF
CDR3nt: TGTGCCAGCAGCCGCGCCAGGGGCAATCAGCCCCAGCATTTT

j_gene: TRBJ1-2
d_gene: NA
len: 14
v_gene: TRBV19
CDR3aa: CASSISGVNYGYTF
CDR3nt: TGTGCCAGTAGTATTTCAGGGGTTAACTATGGCTACACCTTC

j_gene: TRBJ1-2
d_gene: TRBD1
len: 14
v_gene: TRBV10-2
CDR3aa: CASKRQGGDYGYTF
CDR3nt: TGCGCCAGCAAGAGACAGGGAGGCGACTATGGCTACACCTTC

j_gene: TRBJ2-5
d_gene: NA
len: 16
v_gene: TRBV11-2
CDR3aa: CASSLVIVPTQETQYF
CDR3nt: TGTGCCAGCAGCTTAGTTATCGTGCCAACACAAGAGACCCAGTACTTC

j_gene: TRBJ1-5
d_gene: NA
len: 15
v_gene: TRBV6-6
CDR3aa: CASSLPGQGDQPQHF
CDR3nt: TGTGCCAGCAGTCTCCCAGGGCAGGGTGATCAGCCCCAGCATTTT

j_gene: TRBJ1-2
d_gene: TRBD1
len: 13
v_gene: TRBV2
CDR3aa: CASKGTGVMGYTF
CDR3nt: TGTGCCAGCAAGGGGACAGGGGTTATGGGCTACACCTTC

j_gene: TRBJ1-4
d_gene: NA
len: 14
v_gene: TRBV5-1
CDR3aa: CASSLDTYNEKLFF
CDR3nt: TGCGCCAGCAGCTTGGACACATATAATGAAAAACTGTTTTTT

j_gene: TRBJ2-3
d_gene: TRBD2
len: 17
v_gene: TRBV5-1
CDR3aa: CASSHGTSGLSTDTQYF
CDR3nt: TGCGCCAGCAGCCACGGGACTAGCGGGTTAAGCACAGATACGCAGTATTTT

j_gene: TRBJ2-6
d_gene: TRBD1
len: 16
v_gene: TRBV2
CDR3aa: CASSRDRVAGANVLTF
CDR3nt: TGTGCCAGCAGCCGGGACAGGGTGGCTGGGGCCAACGTCCTGACTTTC

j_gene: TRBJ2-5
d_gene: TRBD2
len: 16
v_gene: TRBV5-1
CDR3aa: CASSLEGRGDQETQYF
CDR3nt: TGCGCCAGCAGCTTGGAGGGGCGGGGGGACCAAGAGACCCAGTACTTC

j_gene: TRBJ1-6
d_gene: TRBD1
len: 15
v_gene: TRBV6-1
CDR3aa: CASQQGALGNSPLHF
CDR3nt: TGTGCCAGCCAACAGGGGGCATTGGGGAATTCACCCCTCCACTTT

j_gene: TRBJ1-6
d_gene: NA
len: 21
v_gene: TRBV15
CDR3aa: CATSRDSAHTGLVSYNSPLHF
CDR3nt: TGTGCCACCAGCAGAGATTCGGCCCATACAGGGCTCGTCTCCTATAATTCACCCCTCCACTTT

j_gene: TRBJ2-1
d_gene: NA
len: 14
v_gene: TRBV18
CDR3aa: CASSPSDSYNEQFF
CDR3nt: TGTGCCAGCTCACCATCGGACAGCTACAATGAGCAGTTCTTC

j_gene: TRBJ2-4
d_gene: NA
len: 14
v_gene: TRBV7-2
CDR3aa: CASSLGAGGNIQYF
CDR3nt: TGTGCCAGCAGCTTAGGGGCCGGGGGTAACATTCAGTACTTC

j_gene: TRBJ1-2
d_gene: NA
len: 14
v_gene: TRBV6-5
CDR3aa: CASSYGAAHYGYTF
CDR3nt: TGTGCCAGCAGTTACGGGGCGGCTCACTATGGCTACACCTTC

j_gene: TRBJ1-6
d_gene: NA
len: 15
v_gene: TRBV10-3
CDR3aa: CAISESTGGNSPLHF
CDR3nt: TGTGCCATCAGTGAGTCGACTGGAGGTAATTCACCCCTCCACTTT

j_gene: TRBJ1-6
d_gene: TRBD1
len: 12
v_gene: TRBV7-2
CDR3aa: CASSQDRVPLHF
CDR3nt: TGTGCCAGCAGCCAGGACAGGGTCCCCCTCCACTTT

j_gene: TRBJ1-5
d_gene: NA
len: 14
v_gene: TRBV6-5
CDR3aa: CASSDGGPNQPQHF
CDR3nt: TGTGCCAGCAGTGATGGGGGCCCGAATCAGCCCCAGCATTTT

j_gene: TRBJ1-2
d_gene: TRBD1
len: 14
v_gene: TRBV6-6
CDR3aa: CASSREQGIYGYTF
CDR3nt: TGTGCCAGCAGCCGAGAACAGGGGATCTATGGCTACACCTTC

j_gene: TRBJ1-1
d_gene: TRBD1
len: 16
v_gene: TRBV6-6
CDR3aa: CASSSPGTGVHTEAFF
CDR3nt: TGTGCCAGCAGTAGTCCGGGGACAGGGGTGCACACTGAAGCTTTCTTT

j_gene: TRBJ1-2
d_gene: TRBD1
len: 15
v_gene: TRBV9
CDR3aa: CASSGRDRPTYGYTF
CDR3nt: TGTGCCAGCAGCGGCCGGGACAGGCCCACCTATGGCTACACCTTC

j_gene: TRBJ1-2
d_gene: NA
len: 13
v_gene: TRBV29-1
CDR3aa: CSVEQGPTRGYTF
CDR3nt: TGCAGCGTTGAACAGGGCCCTACTCGGGGCTACACCTTC

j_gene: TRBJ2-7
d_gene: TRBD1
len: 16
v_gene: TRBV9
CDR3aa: CASSALEGAFSYEQYF
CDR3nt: TGTGCCAGCAGCGCACTAGAGGGGGCCTTCTCCTACGAGCAGTACTTC

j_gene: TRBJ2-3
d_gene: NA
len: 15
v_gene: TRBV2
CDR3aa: CASTDRQRGSDTRYF
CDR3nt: TGTGCCAGCACCGACAGGCAGCGAGGATCTGATACGCGGTATTTT

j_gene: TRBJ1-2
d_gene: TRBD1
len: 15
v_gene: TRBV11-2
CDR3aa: CASSFGTGTNYGYTF
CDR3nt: TGTGCCAGCAGCTTTGGGACAGGAACTAACTATGGCTACACCTTC